This T cell receptor beta chain was profiled in a study of technical replicates of blood from a few donors. CDR3 length: 13 amino acids. Trimming removed 5 bases from V and 5 bases from J, with 10 bases in between. Germline V gene lookup returns CDR1 MNHEY and CDR2 SMNVEV (reference sequence). Only in-frame clones appear in the TCRdb table, and some are missing; sequencing was by immunoSEQ multiplex PCR. The repertoire holds 80,000 to 100,000 clones, with approximately 95% as singletons. The chain uses TRBV27 and TRBJ2-1; tentative D call: TRBD2 (5 bases). The clonotype comes from a human donor in good health. Sequences were obtained from T cells isolated from PBMCs. This CDR3 reads CASSLRANNEQFF. The CDR3 DNA reads TGTGCCAGCAGTCTGCGGGCCAACAATGAGCAGTTCTTC.